This T cell receptor beta chain was captured in a study of cytomegalovirus exposure and HLA in healthy donors. Across the study: One earlier analysis, a look at 200 million or so T cells, found more than 100 million unique TCR beta sequences.

Notes on this clone: Its specificity is unknown. One junction end disagrees with the germline gene, perhaps due to a read error.

Germline CDR1 and CDR2: MNHEY and SMNVEV (reference sequence). The CDR3 contains 15 residues. Study conclusions and caveats: According to reports, the classifier identified cytomegalovirus status with high specificity and sensitivity. HLA allele associations emerged for fewer than 20,000 TCR beta sequences in a later analysis, at 0.05 false discovery rate. In a later analysis, common viral pathogens appeared linked to several of the most significant clusters.

PCR employed 60 Vbeta and 13 Jbeta primers. Method: immunoSEQ multiplex PCR; TCRdb's copy keeps in-frame clones and lacks some. The sample shows under 150,000 clones, approximately 80% of them seen only once. Sequenced material: PBMCs. This chain connects TRBV27 to TRBJ2-1; D may be TRBD2 (6 bases). The sequence derives from a male donor in good health and CMV-seronegative. CDR3 sequence (DNA): TGTGCCGGCCCCGGGGGAAAGCGTACCTACAATGGGCAGTTCTTC. It codes for CAGPGGKRTYNGQFF.